The entry below describes one T cell receptor beta chain. Its antigen is undetermined. These data belong to a study of identical twins. V was pared by 0 bases and J by 2 bases, with 7 bases of the junction left unmatched. The CDR3 totals 17 residues. CDR1 and CDR2 from the germline V gene are DFQATT and SNEGSKA (reference sequence). Points from the study as a whole: The study found that models underestimated out-of-frame TCR alpha sharing in monozygotic twins. Memory repertoires lacked the insertion deficit that abundant cord blood beta clonotypes showed.

A single record per CDR3 protein comes from TCRdb applying MiXCR to the 5' RACE reads. Among roughly 1.6 million distinct CDR3 sequences listed, around a third were seen once. This receptor was identified in a newborn girl in good health. The gene calls are TRBV20-1 and TRBJ1-6, with 7 bases aligning to TRBD1. The specimen was cord blood. The CDR3 protein is CSARDMEGATYNSPLHF. CDR3 sequence (DNA): TGCAGTGCTAGAGATATGGAGGGGGCAACCTATAATTCACCCCTCCACTTT.